The clone carrying this TCR beta chain was counted a few times. Its antigen is unknown. This specimen comes from a study of cytomegalovirus exposure and HLA in healthy donors. Study-wide results and caveats: With high specificity and sensitivity, the classifier reportedly diagnosed cytomegalovirus status. The investigators catalogued 164 TCR beta chains as cytomegalovirus-associated.

J lost 6 bases, V lost 7 bases, and 12 bases had no gene match. This CDR3 region has 15 residues. Germline loops: CDR1 SQVTM, CDR2 ANQGSEA. The PCR contained 60 Vbeta and 13 Jbeta primers. Assay used: immunoSEQ multiplex PCR; TCRdb lists only in-frame clones, some missing. The sample shows fewer than 200,000 clones, approximately 75% of them seen only once. The source is a woman younger than 35 in good health and CMV-seronegative. The chain recombines TRBV29-1 with TRBJ1-2; 12 nucleotides match TRBD1. The sample was PBMCs. The CDR3 nucleotides read TGCAGCGCCGGGACCCCGGGACAGGGGGCACATGGCTACACCTTC. Translation: CSAGTPGQGAHGYTF.